These T cell receptor beta chains were read from a single sample in a study of T cells in Graves' hyperthyroidism and ophthalmopathy. TCRdb reprocessed the multiplex PCR reads via MiXCR and lists one record per CDR3 protein. The sample includes about 300,000 distinct CDR3 sequences, approximately 18% seen only once; the top ten take under 40%. The sequencing sample was made of blood. All receptors come from a man in his fifties with Graves' ophthalmopathy. The CDR3 runs from the conserved cysteine through the conserved F or W. D genes are given only for firm matches. Clone size, where shown, is once, few, many, or a class for clones that have expanded.

>TRBJ1-6|-|TRBV11-2|many
TGTGCCAGCAGCTTTCTTGCAGGGTTGCAAAATTCACCCCTCCACTTT
CASSFLAGLQNSPLHF
>TRBJ1-1|-|TRBV2|few
TGTGCCAGCAGTGAAACGGGGTCGAGGAACACTGAAGCTTTCTTT
CASSETGSRNTEAFF
>TRBJ2-7|-|TRBV6-1|-
TGTGCCAGCAGAGCTAACAGGGTATCCCACGAGCAGTGCTTC
CASRANRVSHEQCF
>TRBJ2-1|TRBD2|TRBV6-1|few
TGTGCCAGCAGTGAAGGGGACGGGAGGGCAATGAATGAGCAGTTCTTC
CASSEGDGRAMNEQFF
>TRBJ1-4|TRBD1|TRBV2|few
TGTGCCACAATGGACAGGCCTAATGAAAAACTGTTTTTT
CATMDRPNEKLFF
>TRBJ2-1|TRBD2|TRBV5-1|few
TGCGCCAGCAGCTTGGCCGAGGGGACACGGTTTACCGGGACTAGGGGGAATGAGCAGTTCTTC
CASSLAEGTRFTGTRGNEQFF
>TRBJ2-7|-|TRBV7-9|-
TGTGCCAGCAGCTTAGAACAGGACTCCTACGAGCAGTACTTC
CASSLEQDSYEQYF
>TRBJ2-7|-|TRBV6-1|-
TGTGCCACCAGTCGGGACCGCGTGTCCTACGAGCAGTACTTC
CATSRDRVSYEQYF
>TRBJ2-6|-|TRBV5-1|few
TGCGCCAGCAGCTTGGCCACCCCGGGTGGGGCCAACGTCCTGACTTTC
CASSLATPGGANVLTF
>TRBJ2-2|TRBD2|TRBV6-1|few
TGTGCCAGCAGTTTTGGGACTAGCGGTTACACCGGGGAGCTGTTTTTT
CASSFGTSGYTGELFF
>TRBJ1-2|-|TRBV6-1|few
TGTGCCAGCACTCGCAGGGACGTCGGCTACACCTTC
CASTRRDVGYTF
>TRBJ1-2|TRBD1|TRBV2|many
TGTGCCAGCAGTGTGGGACAGGGCTATGGCTACACCTTC
CASSVGQGYGYTF
>TRBJ1-2|-|TRBV20-1|many
TGCAGTGCTAGACGAGGAAGGGCCTATGGCTACACCTTC
CSARRGRAYGYTF
>TRBJ2-1|-|TRBV7-2|many
TGTGCCAGCAGCCCCCTACCGGGACCTCTCGGCGATGAGCAGTTCTTC
CASSPLPGPLGDEQFF
>TRBJ2-7|-|TRBV20-1|many
TGCAGTGCTCGGACACCCTCCTACGAGCAGTACTTC
CSARTPSYEQYF
>TRBJ2-7|-|TRBV6-5|few
TGTGCCAGCAGTTACTACGGGCAGACCTACGAGCAGTACTTC
CASSYYGQTYEQYF
>TRBJ2-1|-|TRBV11-2|many
TGTGCCAGCAGCCAATTCAGCTTGGATGAGCAGTTCTTC
CASSQFSLDEQFF
>TRBJ2-1|TRBD2|TRBV20-1|-
TGCAGTGCTACCACCCTGAGCGGGAGGACGAGCTCCTACAATGAGCAGTTCTTC
CSATTLSGRTSSYNEQFF
>TRBJ1-1|-|TRBV20-1|-
TGCAGTGCTGCAGGAAGTTGGGGCCTTGAAGCTTTCTTT
CSAAGSWGLEAFF
>TRBJ2-4|-|TRBV6-2/TRBV6-3|few
TGTGCCAGCGTAAGCGGAGCCAAAAACATTCAGTACTTC
CASVSGAKNIQYF
>TRBJ2-1|TRBD2|TRBV5-1|-
TGCGCCAGCAGCTCCCAGGAGGGACTAGCGGGGAATGAGCAGTTCTTC
CASSSQEGLAGNEQFF
>TRBJ1-3|TRBD1|TRBV29-1|few
TGCAGCGTCCTGACAGGGGCCGGAAACACCATATATTTT
CSVLTGAGNTIYF